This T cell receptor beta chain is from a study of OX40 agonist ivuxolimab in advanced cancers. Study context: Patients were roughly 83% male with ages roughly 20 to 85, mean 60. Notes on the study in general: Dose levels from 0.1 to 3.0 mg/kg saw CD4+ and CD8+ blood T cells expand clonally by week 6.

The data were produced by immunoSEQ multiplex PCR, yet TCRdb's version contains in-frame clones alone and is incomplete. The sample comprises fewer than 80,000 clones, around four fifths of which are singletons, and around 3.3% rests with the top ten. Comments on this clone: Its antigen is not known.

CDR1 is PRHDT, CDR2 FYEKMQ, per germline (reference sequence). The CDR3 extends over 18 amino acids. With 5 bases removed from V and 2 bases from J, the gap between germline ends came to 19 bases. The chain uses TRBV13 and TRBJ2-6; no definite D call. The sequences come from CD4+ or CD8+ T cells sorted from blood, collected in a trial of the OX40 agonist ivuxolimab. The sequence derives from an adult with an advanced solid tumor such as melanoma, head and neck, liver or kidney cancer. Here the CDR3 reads CASSRSLTGTPGANVLTF. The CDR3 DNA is TGTGCCAGCAGCCGTTCCCTGACCGGCACTCCTGGGGCCAACGTCCTGACTTTC.